This T cell receptor (beta chain) stems from a study of identifying expanded T cells in peripheral blood. Per the germline V gene, CDR1 is SGHTA and CDR2 is FQGNSA. CDR3 length: 16 amino acids. With 5 bases clipped from V and 6 bases from J, the junction kept 10 bases outside the gene matches. Clones were sequenced by immunoSEQ multiplex PCR, and TCRdb holds only the in-frame ones, with some missing. The sample consists of 85,000 to 95,000 clones, about 88% of them appearing once. Study-wide results and limits: Variance in clone template counts between roughly two-week samples significantly increased with total template count across all healthy donors. Differentially abundant clones: roughly 1.2 between replicates, 16.4 at two to three weeks, more than 18 at four.

About this clone: Its target is unknown.

No infections or other immune events were documented during collection. The gene calls are TRBV7-2 and TRBJ2-1; TRBD2 aligns across 10 bases. The sample comprised blood. The sequence was obtained from a person aged 18 to 75 in good health. For the CDR3, the DNA is TGTGCCAGCAGCCCGAGGGCTAGCGGGAGATTCAATGAGCAGTTCTTC. Amino acids: CASSPRASGRFNEQFF.